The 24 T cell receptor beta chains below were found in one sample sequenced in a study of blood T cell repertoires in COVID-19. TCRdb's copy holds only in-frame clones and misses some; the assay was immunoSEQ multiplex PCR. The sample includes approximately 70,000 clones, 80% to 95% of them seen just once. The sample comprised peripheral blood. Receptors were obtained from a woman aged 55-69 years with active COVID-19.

The CDR3 region has the DNA TGTGCCAGCAGTGAACGGGGTAGCAATCAGCCCCAGCATTTT. Translation: CASSERGSNQPQHF. The gene calls are TRBV2 and TRBJ1-5; D call uncertain. The germline CDR1 and CDR2 sequences are SNHLY and FYNNEI. The V end was cut by 2 bases, the J end by 0 bases, with 5 bases between. The CDR3 totals 14 residues.

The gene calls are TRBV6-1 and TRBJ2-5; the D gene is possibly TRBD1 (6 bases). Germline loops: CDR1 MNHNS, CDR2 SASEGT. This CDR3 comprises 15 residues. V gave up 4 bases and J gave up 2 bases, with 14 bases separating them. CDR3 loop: CASSGAGTLQETQYF. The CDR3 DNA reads TGTGCCAGCAGTGGAGCCGGGACACTTCAAGAGACCCAGTACTTC.

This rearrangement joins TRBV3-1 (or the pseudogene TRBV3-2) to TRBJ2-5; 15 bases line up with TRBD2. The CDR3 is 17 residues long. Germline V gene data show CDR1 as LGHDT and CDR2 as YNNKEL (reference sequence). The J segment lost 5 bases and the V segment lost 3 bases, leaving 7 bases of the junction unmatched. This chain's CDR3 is CASSQPGLAGGGETQYF. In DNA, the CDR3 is TGTGCCAGCAGCCAGCCGGGACTAGCGGGAGGAGGGGAGACCCAGTACTTC.

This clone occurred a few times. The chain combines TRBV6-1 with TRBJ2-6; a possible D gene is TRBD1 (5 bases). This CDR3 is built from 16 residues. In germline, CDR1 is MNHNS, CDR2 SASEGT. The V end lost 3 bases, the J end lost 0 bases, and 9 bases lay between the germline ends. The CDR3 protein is CASSDRAPSGANVLTF. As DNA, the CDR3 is TGTGCCAGCAGTGACAGGGCCCCCTCTGGGGCCAACGTCCTGACTTTC.

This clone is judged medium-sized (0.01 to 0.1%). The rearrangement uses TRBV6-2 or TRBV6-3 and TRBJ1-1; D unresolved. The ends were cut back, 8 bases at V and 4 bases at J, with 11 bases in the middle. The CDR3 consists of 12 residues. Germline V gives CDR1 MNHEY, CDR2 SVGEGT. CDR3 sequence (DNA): TGTGCCAGCTGCCCCGGGAGCACTGAAGCTTTCTTT. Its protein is CASCPGSTEAFF.

The CDR3 region is CASSPREGLTGELFF. CDR3 DNA: TGTGCCAGCAGCCCCCGGGAGGGCCTGACCGGGGAGCTGTTTTTT. The J gene is TRBJ2-2, the V gene TRBV3-1 (or the pseudogene TRBV3-2); 8 bases are a match to TRBD2. V dropped 4 bases and J dropped 5; count of bases not matched to a gene: 6. Germline V gene sequence: CDR1 LGHDT, CDR2 YNNKEL (reference sequence). The length of the CDR3 is 15 residues.

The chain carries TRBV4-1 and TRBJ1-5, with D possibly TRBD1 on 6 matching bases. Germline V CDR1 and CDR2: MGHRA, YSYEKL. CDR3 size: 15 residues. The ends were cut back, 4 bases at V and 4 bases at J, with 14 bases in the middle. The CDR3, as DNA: TGCGCCAGCAGCCTCAGAGGGGGTGGAAATCAGCCCCAGCATTTT. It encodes CASSLRGGGNQPQHF.

The CDR3 is CASSLVVGAYEQYF. The CDR3 DNA follows: TGTGCCAGCAGCTTAGTAGTGGGAGCCTACGAGCAGTACTTC. The rearrangement joins TRBV7-8 to TRBJ2-7; D may be TRBD2 (5 bases). V was pared by 1 base and J by 2 bases, with 9 bases between. CDR1 is SGHVS and CDR2 is FQNEAQ in the germline V gene. This CDR3 comprises 14 residues.

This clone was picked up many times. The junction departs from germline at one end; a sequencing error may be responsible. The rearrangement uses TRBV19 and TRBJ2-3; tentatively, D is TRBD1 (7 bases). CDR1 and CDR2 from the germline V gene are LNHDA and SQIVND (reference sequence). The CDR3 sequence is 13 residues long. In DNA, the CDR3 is TGTGCCAGTAGAGGAGGAGGGACAGTTACGCAGTATTTT. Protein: CASRGGGTVTQYF.

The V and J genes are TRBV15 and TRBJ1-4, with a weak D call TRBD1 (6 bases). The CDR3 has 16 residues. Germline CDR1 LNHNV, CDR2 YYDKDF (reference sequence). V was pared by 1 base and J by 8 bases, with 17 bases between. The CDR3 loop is CATSRGWAGVDEKLFF. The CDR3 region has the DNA TGTGCCACCAGCAGAGGGTGGGCAGGGGTTGACGAAAAACTGTTTTTT. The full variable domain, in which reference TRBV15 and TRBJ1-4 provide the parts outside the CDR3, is DAMVIQNPRYQVTQFGKPVTLSCSQTLNHNVMYWYQQKSSQAPKLLFHYYDKDFNNEADTPDNFQSRRPNTSFCFLDIRSPGLGDTAMYLCATSRGWAGVDEKLFFGSGTQLSVL.

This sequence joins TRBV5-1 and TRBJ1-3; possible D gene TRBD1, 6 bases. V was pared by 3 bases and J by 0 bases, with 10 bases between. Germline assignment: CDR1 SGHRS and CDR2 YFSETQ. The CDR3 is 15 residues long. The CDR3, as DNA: TGCGCCAGCAGCTCCACAGGGCCCTCTGGAAACACCATATATTTT. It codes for CASSSTGPSGNTIYF. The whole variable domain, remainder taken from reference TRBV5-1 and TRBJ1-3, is KAGVTQTPRYLIKTRGQQVTLSCSPISGHRSVSWYQQTPGQGLQFLFEYFSETQRNKGNFPGRFSGRQFSNSRSEMNVSTLELGDSALYLCASSSTGPSGNTIYFGEGSWLTVV.

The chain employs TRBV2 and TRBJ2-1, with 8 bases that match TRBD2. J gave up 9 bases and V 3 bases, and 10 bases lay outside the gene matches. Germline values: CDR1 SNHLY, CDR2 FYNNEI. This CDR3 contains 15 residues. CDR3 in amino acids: CASSERREEVGEQFF. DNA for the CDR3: TGTGCCAGCAGTGAGAGGCGGGAGGAGGTAGGTGAGCAGTTCTTC.

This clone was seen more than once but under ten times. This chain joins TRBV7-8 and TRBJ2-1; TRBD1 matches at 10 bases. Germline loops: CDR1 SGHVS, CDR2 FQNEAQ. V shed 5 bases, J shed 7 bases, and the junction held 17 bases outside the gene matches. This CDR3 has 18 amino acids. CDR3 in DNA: TGTGCCAGCAGCATACCGGGGACAGGGGCGGGAGAGACGAATGAGCAGTTCTTC. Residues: CASSIPGTGAGETNEQFF.

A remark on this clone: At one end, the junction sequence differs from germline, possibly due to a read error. The CDR3 is CATVSRGSTQPQHF. CDR3 sequence (DNA): TGTGCCACCGTATCCAGGGGAAGCACTCAGCCCCAGCATTTT. The chain recombines TRBV6-6 with TRBJ1-5, with D perhaps TRBD1 (6 bases). Germline-derived CDR1 and CDR2 are MNHNY and SVGAGI (reference sequence). The CDR3 length is 14 residues.

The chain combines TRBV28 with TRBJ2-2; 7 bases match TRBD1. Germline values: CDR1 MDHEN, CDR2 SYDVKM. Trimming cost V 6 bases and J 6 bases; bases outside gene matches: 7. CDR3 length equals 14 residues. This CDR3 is CASSETGTPGELFF. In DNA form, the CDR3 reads TGTGCCAGCAGCGAGACAGGGACCCCCGGGGAGCTGTTTTTT.

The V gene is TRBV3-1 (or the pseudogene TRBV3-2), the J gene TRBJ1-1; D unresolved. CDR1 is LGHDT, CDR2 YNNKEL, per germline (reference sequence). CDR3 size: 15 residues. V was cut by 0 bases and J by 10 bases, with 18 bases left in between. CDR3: CASSQELPLRTGAFF. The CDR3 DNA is TGTGCCAGCAGCCAAGAGCTACCGTTAAGAACGGGAGCTTTCTTT.

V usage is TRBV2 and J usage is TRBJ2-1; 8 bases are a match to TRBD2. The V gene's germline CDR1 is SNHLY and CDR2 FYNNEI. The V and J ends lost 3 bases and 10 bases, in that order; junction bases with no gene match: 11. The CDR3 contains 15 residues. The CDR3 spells CASSDWREAGGEQFF. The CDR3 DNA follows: TGTGCCAGCAGTGACTGGCGGGAGGCCGGCGGGGAGCAGTTCTTC.

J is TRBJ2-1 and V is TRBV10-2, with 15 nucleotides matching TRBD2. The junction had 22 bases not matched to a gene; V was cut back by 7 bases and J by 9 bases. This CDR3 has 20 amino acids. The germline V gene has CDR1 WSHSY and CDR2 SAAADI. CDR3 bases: TGCGCCAGCAAGGGGGGGGGAGCGGGACTAGCGGGAGGTTTCCAGGGTGAGCAGTTCTTC. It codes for CASKGGGAGLAGGFQGEQFF.

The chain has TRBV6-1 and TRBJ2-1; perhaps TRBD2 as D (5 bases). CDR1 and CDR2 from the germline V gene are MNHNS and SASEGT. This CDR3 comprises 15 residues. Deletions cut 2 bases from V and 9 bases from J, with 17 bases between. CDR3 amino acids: CASSERSRGPGEQFF. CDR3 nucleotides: TGTGCCAGCAGTGAAAGGAGTAGAGGGCCAGGTGAGCAGTTCTTC.

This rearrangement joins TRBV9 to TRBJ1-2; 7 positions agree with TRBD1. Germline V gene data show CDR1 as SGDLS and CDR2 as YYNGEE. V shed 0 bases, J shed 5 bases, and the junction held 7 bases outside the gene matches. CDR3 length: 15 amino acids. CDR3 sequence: CASSVAGQANYGYTF. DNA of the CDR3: TGTGCCAGCAGCGTAGCAGGACAGGCCAATTATGGCTACACCTTC.

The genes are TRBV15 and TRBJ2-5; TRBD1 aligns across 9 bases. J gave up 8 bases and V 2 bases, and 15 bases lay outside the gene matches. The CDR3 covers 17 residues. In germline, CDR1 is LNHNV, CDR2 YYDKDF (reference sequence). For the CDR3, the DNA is TGTGCCACCAGCAGAAAGACCCGGGACAGGGCCCCAGATACCCAGTACTTC. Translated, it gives CATSRKTRDRAPDTQYF.

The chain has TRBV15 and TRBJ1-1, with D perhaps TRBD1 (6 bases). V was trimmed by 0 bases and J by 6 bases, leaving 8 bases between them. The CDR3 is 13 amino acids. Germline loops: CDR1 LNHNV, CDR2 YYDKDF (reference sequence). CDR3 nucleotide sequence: TGTGCCACCAGCAGAGACAGGGGCTCTGAAGCTTTCTTT. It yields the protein CATSRDRGSEAFF.

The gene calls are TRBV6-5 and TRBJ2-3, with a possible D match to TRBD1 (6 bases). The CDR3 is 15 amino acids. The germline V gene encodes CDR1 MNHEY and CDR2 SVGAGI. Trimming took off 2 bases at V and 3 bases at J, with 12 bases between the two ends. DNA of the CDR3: TGTGCCAGCAGTTACAAAGGGGGTGTAACAGATACGCAGTATTTT. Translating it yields CASSYKGGVTDTQYF.

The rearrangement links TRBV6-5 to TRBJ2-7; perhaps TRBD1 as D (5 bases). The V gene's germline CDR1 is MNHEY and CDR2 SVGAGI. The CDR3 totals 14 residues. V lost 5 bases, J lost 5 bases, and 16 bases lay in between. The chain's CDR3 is CASSKLARVNEQYF. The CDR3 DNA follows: TGTGCCAGCAGTAAATTGGCCAGGGTCAACGAGCAGTACTTC.